The rows below give T cell receptor beta chains drawn from one sample of a study of human T cells and chemical hapten exposure. TCRdb re-called the RACE reads with MiXCR, one entry per CDR3 protein. The data contain about 380,000 distinct CDR3 sequences, 5.1% of them singletons. The specimen was whole blood, collected in connection with sensitization to the hapten diphenylcyclopropenone (DPC). The source of these receptors is a woman between 50 and 59 years old with alopecia areata. Some clones in this sample may be carry-over from other donors' samples. The CDR3 runs from the conserved cysteine through the conserved F or W. The order of the fields is J gene, V gene, D gene, clone size, CDR3 protein, CDR3 DNA. D genes are given only for firm matches. Clone size is stated in some rows and not others, as once, few, many or a class when expanded.

>TRBJ2-7|TRBV4-3|.|many
CASSQDPEGTSYEQYF
TGCGCCAGCAGCCAAGATCCCGAGGGTACCTCCTACGAGCAGTACTTC
>TRBJ1-1|TRBV3-1|TRBD1|.
CASSSPGQGRGAFF
TGTGCCAGCAGCTCCCCGGGACAGGGGAGGGGAGCTTTCTTT
>TRBJ1-1|TRBV6-6|.|many
CASRYRSTEAFF
TGTGCCAGCAGGTATAGGAGTACTGAAGCTTTCTTT
>TRBJ2-1|TRBV7-9|.|many
CASLQGGYNEQFF
TGTGCCAGCCTCCAGGGAGGTTACAATGAGCAGTTCTTC
>TRBJ1-1|TRBV7-9|.|.
CASSFDQNTEAFF
TGTGCCAGCAGCTTCGATCAGAACACTGAAGCTTTCTTT
>TRBJ1-1|TRBV6-5|.|.
CASSSQVLTEAFF
TGTGCCAGCAGTTCCCAGGTGCTTACTGAAGCTTTCTTT
>TRBJ2-1|TRBV6-4|.|many
CASSDGGVGVRFF
TGTGCCAGCAGTGACGGAGGGGTCGGGGTTCGGTTCTTC
>TRBJ2-5|TRBV28|.|many
CASSLGGQETQYF
TGTGCCAGCAGTTTGGGCGGGCAAGAGACCCAGTACTTC
>TRBJ1-5|TRBV28|TRBD1|.
CASSLMSAGGLQPQHF
TGTGCCAGCAGTTTAATGTCGGCAGGGGGCCTTCAGCCCCAGCATTTT
>TRBJ1-4|TRBV6-5|.|.
CASSYDWSLGVLFF
TGTGCCAGCAGTTACGACTGGTCTCTCGGGGTACTGTTTTTT
>TRBJ1-1|TRBV7-2|TRBD1|many
CASSRQGFTEAFF
TGTGCCAGCAGCCGACAGGGGTTCACTGAAGCTTTCTTT
>TRBJ1-1|TRBV29-1|.|many
CSVSNKRTETEAFF
TGCAGCGTTAGTAACAAGAGGACGGAGACTGAAGCTTTCTTT
>TRBJ1-6|TRBV12-3/TRBV12-4|TRBD1|few
CASRTGENSPLHF
TGTGCCAGCAGAACAGGGGAAAATTCACCCCTCCACTTT
>TRBJ1-3|TRBV10-3|.|.
CAISESTGNTIYF
TGTGCCATCAGTGAATCAACCGGAAACACCATATATTTT
>TRBJ2-5|TRBV7-2|TRBD2|many
CASSSRTSTETQYF
TGTGCCAGCAGCTCAAGGACTAGTACTGAGACCCAGTACTTC